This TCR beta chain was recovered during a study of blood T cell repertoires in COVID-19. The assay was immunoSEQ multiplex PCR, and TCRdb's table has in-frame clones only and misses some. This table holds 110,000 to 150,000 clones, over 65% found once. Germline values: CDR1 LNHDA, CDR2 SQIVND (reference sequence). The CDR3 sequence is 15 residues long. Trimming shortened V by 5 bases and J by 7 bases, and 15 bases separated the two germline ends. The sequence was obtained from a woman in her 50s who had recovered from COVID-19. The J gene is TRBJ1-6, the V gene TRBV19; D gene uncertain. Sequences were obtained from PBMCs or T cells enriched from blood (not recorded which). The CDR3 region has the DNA TGTGCCAGTAGTCCCCAGACGCGGAGGAATTCACCCCTCCACTTT. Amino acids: CASSPQTRRNSPLHF.